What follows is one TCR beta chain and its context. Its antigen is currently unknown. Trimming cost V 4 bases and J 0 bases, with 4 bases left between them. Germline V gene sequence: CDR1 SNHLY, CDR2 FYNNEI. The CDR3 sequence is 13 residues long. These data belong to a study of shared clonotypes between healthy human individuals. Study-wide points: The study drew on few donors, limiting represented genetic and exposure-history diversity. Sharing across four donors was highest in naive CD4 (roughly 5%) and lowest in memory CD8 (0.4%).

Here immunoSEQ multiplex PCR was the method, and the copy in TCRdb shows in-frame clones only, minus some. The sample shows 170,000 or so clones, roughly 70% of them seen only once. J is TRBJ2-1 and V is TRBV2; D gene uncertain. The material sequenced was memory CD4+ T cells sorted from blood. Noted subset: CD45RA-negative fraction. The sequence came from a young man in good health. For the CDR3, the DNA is TGTGCCAGCAGTGTCGGCTCCTACAATGAGCAGTTCTTC. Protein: CASSVGSYNEQFF.